This passage covers 19 T cell receptor beta chains from one sample sequenced in a study of cytomegalovirus exposure and HLA in healthy donors. PCR employed 60 Vbeta and 13 Jbeta primers. Sequenced by immunoSEQ multiplex PCR; TCRdb stores in-frame clones only, minus some. Here the sample spans about 130,000 clones, about 81% being singletons. The sample comprised PBMCs. The receptors derive from a woman between 40 and 50 years old in good health and CMV-seropositive.

This clone was counted between two and nine times. The V gene is TRBV6-4, the J gene TRBJ2-5; the D gene is possibly TRBD1 (6 bases). The V end was cut by 7 bases, the J end by 4 bases, with 22 bases between. The germline V gene encodes CDR1 MRHNA and CDR2 SNTAGT. The CDR3 spans 16 residues. The DNA for the CDR3 is TGTGCCAGCAATGGGGACAAGGTAGATGTTAGAGAGACCCAGTACTTC. It translates to CASNGDKVDVRETQYF.

This clone was recorded a few times. The chain carries TRBV11-2 and TRBJ2-5, with 8 positions matching TRBD2. The CDR3 loop spans 14 amino acids. The trim removed 5 bases at V and 1 base at J, leaving 3 bases unmatched. Germline V gene lookup returns CDR1 SGHAT and CDR2 FQNNGV. Written as DNA, the CDR3 is TGTGCCAGCAGCGTCGCGGGGGGCCAAGAGACCCAGTACTTC. It translates to CASSVAGGQETQYF.

This chain uses TRBV5-1 with TRBJ2-3, with 10 nucleotides matching TRBD2. The CDR3 has 17 amino acids. Germline V gene sequence: CDR1 SGHRS, CDR2 YFSETQ. V lost 0 bases, J lost 5 bases, and 9 bases stayed unmatched. CDR3 sequence: CASSLGASGGRGDTQYF. The CDR3 nucleotides are TGCGCCAGCAGCTTGGGTGCTAGCGGGGGCCGAGGAGATACGCAGTATTTT. Based on the CDR3 plus reference TRBV5-1 and TRBJ2-3, the full variable domain is KAGVTQTPRYLIKTRGQQVTLSCSPISGHRSVSWYQQTPGQGLQFLFEYFSETQRNKGNFPGRFSGRQFSNSRSEMNVSTLELGDSALYLCASSLGASGGRGDTQYFGPGTRLTVL.

This clone appeared a single time. The genes are TRBV7-2 and TRBJ1-1; D is uncertain. CDR3 length: 14 residues. The V and J ends lost 4 bases and 7 bases respectively, with 16 bases between them. From germline, CDR1 is SGHTA and CDR2 FQGNSA. CDR3 protein: CASSYWIQASEAFF. The CDR3 DNA sequence: TGTGCCAGCAGCTACTGGATTCAGGCCAGTGAAGCTTTCTTT.

The rearrangement joins TRBV28 to TRBJ2-7; D is possibly TRBD2 (5 bases). Germline V gene data show CDR1 as MDHEN and CDR2 as SYDVKM. This CDR3 is 13 amino acids long. V was pared by 8 bases and J by 6 bases, with 17 bases between. The CDR3 region has the DNA TGTGCCAGCCTTTCCGGGATGGTAGGCGAGCAGTACTTC. This sequence encodes CASLSGMVGEQYF.

This clone has just a few counts. This chain links TRBV5-1 with TRBJ2-2; D perhaps matches TRBD1 (6 bases). Germline V lookup: CDR1 SGHRS, CDR2 YFSETQ. Trimming removed 4 bases from V and 5 bases from J, with 15 bases in between. The CDR3 is 15 amino acids. As DNA, the CDR3 is TGCGCCAGCAGCGAGCACAGGGTCGGTACCGGGGAGCTGTTTTTT. It specifies CASSEHRVGTGELFF. Full variable domain (missing parts from reference TRBV5-1 and TRBJ2-2): KAGVTQTPRYLIKTRGQQVTLSCSPISGHRSVSWYQQTPGQGLQFLFEYFSETQRNKGNFPGRFSGRQFSNSRSEMNVSTLELGDSALYLCASSEHRVGTGELFFGEGSRLTVL.

A single count supports this clone. The chain has TRBV28 and TRBJ2-5; 7 bases map to TRBD1. V lost 4 bases to trimming and J lost 3 bases; unmatched junction nucleotides: 8. Per the germline V gene, CDR1 is MDHEN and CDR2 is SYDVKM. This CDR3 spans 15 amino acids. CDR3 amino acids: CASSSRQGREETQYF. The CDR3 nucleotides read TGTGCCAGCAGTTCCCGACAGGGACGAGAAGAGACCCAGTACTTC.

The V gene is TRBV19, the J gene TRBJ1-1; no reliable D call. This CDR3 has 15 residues. Germline V CDR1 and CDR2: LNHDA, SQIVND (reference sequence). V was trimmed by 3 bases and J by 4 bases, leaving 15 bases between them. CDR3 sequence reads: CASSILGIRSTEAFF. In DNA, the CDR3 is TGTGCCAGTAGTATTCTCGGGATAAGGAGCACTGAAGCTTTCTTT.

The sample holds a few counts of this clone. The rearrangement links TRBV9 to TRBJ1-2; D remains unclear. V was clipped by 4 bases and J by 8 bases, with 18 bases between them. In germline, CDR1 is SGDLS, CDR2 YYNGEE. CDR3 length: 14 amino acids. The CDR3 spells CASSPDGRSSGYTF. CDR3 DNA: TGTGCCAGCAGCCCGGACGGGAGATCTTCGGGCTACACCTTC.

J is TRBJ1-4 and V is TRBV30; D gene unclear. This CDR3 spans 11 amino acids. With 5 bases removed from V and 6 bases from J, the gap between germline ends came to 7 bases. The germline gives CDR1 GTSNPN, CDR2 SVGIG (reference sequence). The DNA for the CDR3 is TGTGCCTGGGCTGCGGATGAAAAACTGTTTTTT. The encoded protein is CAWAADEKLFF.

The chain combines TRBV6-1 with TRBJ1-1; D not resolved. The V end lost 2 bases, the J end lost 2 bases, and 12 bases lay between the germline ends. The CDR3 is 15 residues long. The germline V gene has CDR1 MNHNS and CDR2 SASEGT. Written as DNA, the CDR3 is TGTGCCAGCAGTGAAAGAGTGGGCAGCAACACTGAAGCTTTCTTT. Protein product: CASSERVGSNTEAFF.

This clone showed up just a few times. This chain connects TRBV5-4 to TRBJ2-2; the match to TRBD2 covers 7 bases. Germline CDR1 reads SGHNT; CDR2 reads YYREEE (reference sequence). The CDR3 is 16 amino acids. V shed 0 bases, J shed 6 bases, and the junction held 8 bases outside the gene matches. The CDR3: CASSLEGGSPAGELFF. CDR3 in DNA: TGTGCCAGCAGCTTGGAGGGCGGGAGTCCCGCCGGGGAGCTGTTTTTT.

The chain links TRBV28 to TRBJ2-7; D is possibly TRBD1 (5 bases). Germline loops: CDR1 MDHEN, CDR2 SYDVKM. V was trimmed by 4 bases and J by 4 bases, leaving 14 bases between them. The CDR3 is made up of 14 amino acids. This CDR3 is CASSSNSGMYEQYF. Written as DNA, the CDR3 is TGTGCCAGCAGTTCTAATTCAGGGATGTACGAGCAGTACTTC. The full variable domain, in which reference TRBV28 and TRBJ2-7 provide the parts outside the CDR3, is DVKVTQSSRYLVKRTGEKVFLECVQDMDHENMFWYRQDPGLGLRLIYFSYDVKMKEKGDIPEGYSVSREKKERFSLILESASTNQTSMYLCASSSNSGMYEQYFGPGTRLTVT.

The chain joins TRBV14 to TRBJ2-1; D is unclear. Germline CDR1 reads SGHDN; CDR2 reads FVKESK. Trimming cost V 6 bases and J 6 bases, with 9 bases left between them. The CDR3 extends over 12 amino acids. This chain's CDR3 is CASSYGGNEQFF. CDR3 bases: TGTGCCAGCAGTTACGGCGGCAATGAGCAGTTCTTC.

V usage is TRBV10-3 and J usage is TRBJ1-2; 7 nucleotides agree with TRBD1. There are 12 residues in the CDR3. Looked up from germline, CDR1 is ENHRY and CDR2 is SYGVKD. V gave up 6 bases and J gave up 5 bases; unmatched junction bases: 3. This CDR3 reads CAISSQGYGYTF. The CDR3 DNA sequence: TGTGCCATCAGCTCACAGGGGTATGGCTACACCTTC.

The chain links TRBV11-1 to TRBJ2-7; D is perhaps TRBD2 (6 bases). The CDR3 consists of 15 residues. Between the trimmed V and J ends, which lost 4 bases and 0 bases, there was a span of 13 bases. Germline V lookup: CDR1 SGHAT, CDR2 FQDESV (reference sequence). The CDR3 loop is CASSSRRGASYEQYF. CDR3 nucleotide sequence: TGTGCCAGCAGCTCGAGGCGGGGCGCCTCCTACGAGCAGTACTTC.

Concerning this clone itself: The germline gene is not matched at one end of the junction; a read error may be the cause. The chain couples TRBV7-7 to TRBJ2-1; 7 bases line up with TRBD2. CDR3 length: 16 amino acids. Germline lookup yields CDR1 SSHAT and CDR2 FNYEAQ (reference sequence). The CDR3 region is CASSLDLADPYNEQFF. DNA of the CDR3: TGTGCTAGCAGCTTAGATCTAGCGGACCCCTACAATGAGCAGTTCTTC.

J is TRBJ2-7 and V is TRBV27, with 9 bases that match TRBD1. Germline V gene data show CDR1 as MNHEY and CDR2 as SMNVEV (reference sequence). The length of the CDR3 is 14 residues. The J segment lost 3 bases and the V segment lost 3 bases, leaving 3 bases of the junction unmatched. The CDR3 DNA reads as TGTGCCAGCAGTTTTGGGACAGGGAGCTACGAGCAGTACTTC. Encoded protein: CASSFGTGSYEQYF.

The chain couples TRBV7-9 to TRBJ2-1, with 9 bases fitting TRBD2. V gave up 4 bases and J gave up 6 bases; unmatched junction bases: 10. The CDR3 is 16 amino acids. Germline V gene lookup returns CDR1 SEHNR and CDR2 FQNEAQ (reference sequence). The CDR3 coding sequence is TGTGCCAGCAGCTCAGGAGGCGGGAGGGCCCTCAATGAGCAGTTCTTC. This translates into CASSSGGGRALNEQFF.